A single sample is the source of the 25 T cell receptor beta chains below, sequenced in a study of long-term antiretroviral therapy in people with HIV. At survey level, the immunoSEQ assay was run in its v3.0 version. Profiling relied on immunoSEQ multiplex PCR, and the TCRdb table lists in-frame clones only, not all of them. The table lists 17,000 or so clones, about 95% of them singletons. The input for sequencing was unsorted PBMCs, taken less than 13 years after starting antiretroviral therapy. These receptors originate from a man aged 30 to 39 with HIV.

The chain is built from TRBV27 and TRBJ2-2, with D possibly being TRBD2 (6 bases). Germline loops: CDR1 MNHEY, CDR2 SMNVEV (reference sequence). The CDR3 covers 15 residues. V was clipped by 6 bases and J by 0 bases, with 11 bases between them. Here the CDR3 DNA reads TGTGCCAGCAGCCTATGGGGGGCGAACACCGGGGAGCTGTTTTTT. Translation: CASSLWGANTGELFF.

The CDR3 DNA follows: TGTGCCAGCAGTGCAGGGGATGGCACTGAAGCTTTCTTT. Protein: CASSAGDGTEAFF. The chain employs TRBV7-9 and TRBJ1-1, with D possibly matching TRBD1 (6 bases). This CDR3 comprises 13 residues. In germline, CDR1 is SEHNR, CDR2 FQNEAQ (reference sequence). V was pared by 6 bases and J by 4 bases, with 12 bases between.

J is TRBJ1-6 and V is TRBV19; 11 bases are a match to TRBD1. The junction had 3 bases not matched to a gene; V was cut back by 10 bases and J by 10 bases. Germline V gene data show CDR1 as LNHDA and CDR2 as SQIVND (reference sequence). The CDR3 sequence is 12 residues long. The CDR3 DNA follows: TGTGCCACCGGGACAGGGGGATCACCCCTCCACTTT. Translation: CATGTGGSPLHF.

The sample holds one count of this clone. This rearrangement joins TRBV6-1 to TRBJ1-1, with D possibly matching TRBD1 (6 bases). The CDR3 covers 11 residues. The germline V gene has CDR1 MNHNS and CDR2 SASEGT. The V gene lost 8 bases and the J gene lost 11 bases, with 15 bases spanning the gap. Here the CDR3 reads CASEWDKKAFF. CDR3 DNA sequence: TGTGCCAGCGAATGGGACAAGAAGGCTTTCTTT.

The V gene is TRBV28, the J gene TRBJ2-2; no reliable D call. The V gene's germline CDR1 is MDHEN and CDR2 SYDVKM. V shed 4 bases and J shed 7 bases, with 16 bases lying between them. This CDR3 contains 15 residues. DNA of the CDR3: TGTGCCAGCAGTTCCCCTATTGAGAGTGGCGGGGAGCTGTTTTTT. This sequence encodes CASSSPIESGGELFF.

The V call is TRBV4-2, the J call TRBJ2-7, with D perhaps matching TRBD1 (5 bases). V dropped 0 bases and J dropped 12 bases, with 15 bases sitting between them. Germline CDR1 reads LGHNA; CDR2 reads YNFKEQ. The CDR3 has 13 residues. CDR3: CASSQDQDSRLYV. Written as DNA, the CDR3 is TGTGCCAGCAGCCAAGATCAAGACAGTAGACTGTACGTC.

The rearrangement joins TRBV6-6 to TRBJ1-3; D remains ambiguous. V was pared by 4 bases and J by 4 bases, with 5 bases between. From germline, CDR1 is MNHNY and CDR2 SVGAGI (reference sequence). The CDR3 totals 12 residues. This chain's CDR3 is CASSSVGNTIYF. CDR3 bases: TGTGCCAGCAGTTCCGTGGGAAACACCATATATTTT.

This chain uses TRBV11-2 with TRBJ1-3; no definite D call. There are 16 residues in the CDR3. The ends were cut back, 5 bases at V and 7 bases at J, with 21 bases in the middle. Germline V lookup: CDR1 SGHAT, CDR2 FQNNGV. CDR3 bases: TGTGCCAGCAGCCCCGGGGTGGGTCTTTGGCGGAACACCATATATTTT. Residues: CASSPGVGLWRNTIYF.

The gene calls are TRBV7-9 and TRBJ2-5; 10 nucleotides line up with TRBD2. Trimming removed 7 bases from V and 5 bases from J; junction bases left unmatched: 4. The CDR3 contains 13 residues. Germline assignment: CDR1 SEHNR and CDR2 FQNEAQ (reference sequence). CDR3 amino acids: CASKRGGLETQYF. The CDR3 nucleotides read TGTGCCAGCAAGCGGGGGGGCCTGGAGACCCAGTACTTC.

The chain employs TRBV27 and TRBJ2-1; D possibly corresponds to TRBD2 (6 bases). Trimming took off 6 bases at V and 4 bases at J, with 19 bases between the two ends. The CDR3 runs 16 residues. Germline values: CDR1 MNHEY, CDR2 SMNVEV (reference sequence). The CDR3 here is CASSLPGLPGYNEQFF. The CDR3 bases are TGTGCCAGCAGCCTGCCCGGACTACCCGGTTACAATGAGCAGTTCTTC.

The chain recombines TRBV15 with TRBJ1-1; the D gene is possibly TRBD1 (5 bases). V lost 1 base, J lost 1 base, and 7 bases lay in between. CDR1 is LNHNV, CDR2 YYDKDF, per germline (reference sequence). The CDR3 has 14 amino acids. The CDR3 coding sequence is TGTGCCACCAGCAGAGTGGGGGAGAACACTGAAGCTTTCTTT. The encoded protein is CATSRVGENTEAFF.

The rearrangement links TRBV18 to TRBJ2-3; D gene unclear. CDR1 and CDR2 from the germline V gene are KGHSH and LQKENI. The ends were cut back, 2 bases at V and 0 bases at J, with 12 bases in the middle. The CDR3 is 16 residues long. For the CDR3, the DNA is TGTGCCAGCTCACCATTATCTGTAGCTAGCACAGATACGCAGTATTTT. Translating gives CASSPLSVASTDTQYF.

The chain joins TRBV6-4 to TRBJ2-3; no clear D. Per germline, CDR1 MRHNA and CDR2 SNTAGT. V was trimmed by 0 bases and J by 0 bases, leaving 7 bases between them. The CDR3 is made up of 15 amino acids. CDR3 protein: CASSDSKGSTDTQYF. In DNA form, the CDR3 reads TGTGCCAGCAGTGACTCGAAGGGCAGCACAGATACGCAGTATTTT.

This sequence joins TRBV28 and TRBJ1-2; 11 positions agree with TRBD1. Trimming took 5 bases from V and 7 from J; bases not matched to a gene: 6. Germline assignment: CDR1 MDHEN and CDR2 SYDVKM. The CDR3 covers 14 residues. CDR3 residues: CASSTLDRGPGYTF. DNA for the CDR3: TGTGCCAGCAGTACATTGGACAGGGGGCCTGGCTACACCTTC.

This CDR3 is CASSEETSSQETQYF. The CDR3 nucleotides read TGTGCCAGCAGTGAAGAAACTAGCAGTCAAGAGACCCAGTACTTC. V is TRBV2 and J is TRBJ2-5, with a weak D call TRBD2 (6 bases). Germline-derived CDR1 and CDR2 are SNHLY and FYNNEI. The CDR3 contains 15 residues. V lost 1 base and J lost 2, with 11 bases in between.

This sequence joins TRBV6-9 and TRBJ2-7; D could derive from TRBD1 or TRBD2 (5 bases each). The CDR3 spans 14 residues. CDR1 MNHGY and CDR2 SVAAGI come from the germline V gene. V was clipped by 6 bases and J by 0 bases, with 12 bases between them. The CDR3 bases are TGTGCCAGCAGGGGGACGGTCGCCTCCTACGAGCAGTACTTC. Translating it yields CASRGTVASYEQYF.

The table lists this clone with a count of one. The CDR3 bases are TGTGCCAGTAGTTTTGGACAGGGTCTCACTGAAGCTTTCTTT. It is translated as CASSFGQGLTEAFF. The chain recombines TRBV19 with TRBJ1-1, with 8 bases lining up with TRBD1. Germline V gene sequence: CDR1 LNHDA, CDR2 SQIVND (reference sequence). This CDR3 has 14 amino acids. The ends lost 5 bases at V and 4 bases at J; junction bases unmatched: 6.

The chain carries TRBV7-3 and TRBJ2-2; D remains unclear. The CDR3 runs 10 residues. Germline loops: CDR1 SGHTA, CDR2 FQGTGA. With 8 bases removed from V and 5 bases from J, the gap between germline ends came to 3 bases. CDR3 DNA: TGTGCCAGCGGGACCGGGGAGCTGTTTTTT. Translated: CASGTGELFF.

The rearrangement links TRBV18 to TRBJ2-1; tentatively, D is TRBD1 (5 bases). The V gene lost 2 bases and the J gene lost 9 bases, with 8 bases spanning the gap. Germline V gene sequence: CDR1 KGHSH, CDR2 LQKENI. This CDR3 contains 12 residues. The CDR3 DNA is TGTGCCAGCTCACCAGGGGCGTCTGAGCAGTTCTTC. This sequence encodes CASSPGASEQFF.

The genes are TRBV7-9 and TRBJ1-2; 8 bases are shared with TRBD1. Trimming cost V 3 bases and J 5 bases; bases outside gene matches: 5. This CDR3 has 14 amino acids. In germline, CDR1 is SEHNR, CDR2 FQNEAQ (reference sequence). CDR3 sequence (DNA): TGTGCCAGCAGCTTTGACGGACAGGGATATGGCTACACCTTC. This codes for CASSFDGQGYGYTF.

The chain recombines TRBV12-2 with TRBJ1-4. TRBV12-2 is a pseudogene locus. CDR3 length: 17 amino acids. CDR3 protein: CASRLAGPGQSHEKLFF. The DNA of the CDR3 is TGTGCAAGTCGCTTAGCGGGACCGGGGCAGTCTCATGAAAAACTGTTTTTT.

The V gene is TRBV4-2, the J gene TRBJ1-6, with D uncertain. Trimming took off 2 bases at V and 6 bases at J, with 8 bases between the two ends. This CDR3 is 14 amino acids long. Germline CDR1 and CDR2: LGHNA and YNFKEQ. The CDR3 DNA is TGTGCCAGCAGCCAATACGTTAGTAATTCACCCCTCCACTTT. As protein: CASSQYVSNSPLHF.

This clone was seen a single time. CDR3 coding DNA: TGTGCCAGCAGCCTCCAGAGGAGACAAGGGCAGTACTTC. It translates to CASSLQRRQGQYF. J is TRBJ2-7 and V is TRBV6-5; the D is unclear. The CDR3 consists of 13 residues. Trimming took off 6 bases at V and 9 bases at J, with 18 bases between the two ends. Per germline, CDR1 MNHEY and CDR2 SVGAGI.

CDR3 nucleotides: TGTGCCAGCAGCTTTAGCGGGATGCTCCAAGAGACCCAGTACTTC. It translates to CASSFSGMLQETQYF. The V gene is TRBV5-4, the J gene TRBJ2-5; 8 bases fit TRBD2. The CDR3 consists of 15 residues. V lost 2 bases and J lost 1; bases outside the gene matches: 4. Germline CDR1 is SGHNT and CDR2 is YYREEE (reference sequence). The whole variable domain, remainder taken from reference TRBV5-4 and TRBJ2-5, is ETGVTQSPTHLIKTRGQQVTLRCSSQSGHNTVSWYQQALGQGPQFIFQYYREEENGRGNFPPRFSGLQFPNYSSELNVNALELDDSALYLCASSFSGMLQETQYFGPGTRLLVL.

In this sample, this clone turned up a few times. The chain uses TRBV4-1 and TRBJ2-5; the D is unclear. The germline V gene has CDR1 MGHRA and CDR2 YSYEKL. The CDR3 spans 14 residues. Trimming removed 0 bases from V and 7 bases from J, with 12 bases in between. CDR3 loop: CASSQEVTVGTQYF. Here the CDR3 DNA reads TGCGCCAGCAGCCAAGAGGTGACGGTCGGGACCCAGTACTTC.